The following is a T cell receptor beta chain sequence with its context. Its antigen remains unknown. This sample stems from a study of shared clonotypes between healthy human individuals. Study outcomes and limitations: Sequencing depth was predicted to influence how clonotypes are shared among donors. Apart from blood, nothing was sampled; tissue repertoires likely differ.

Genomic DNA belonging to each subset was distributed in equal measure over several immunoSEQ plates. The protocol was immunoSEQ multiplex PCR, while the TCRdb copy is restricted to in-frame clones and leaves out a portion. The sample has about 600,000 clones, just over 75% seen once. Donors included only healthy HIV-negative adults lacking recent acute infections or vaccinations. Sequenced input: PBMCs. This TCR was recovered from a woman aged 40 to 50 in good health. Some clones in this sample may be carry-over from other donors' samples.

The CDR3 bases are TGTGCCAGCACTGGGGGGCAGGGGGGGACCCAGTACTTC. Residues: CASTGGQGGTQYF. The V and J genes are TRBV28 and TRBJ2-5; D perhaps matches TRBD1 (7 bases). The CDR3 sequence is 13 residues long. V was trimmed by 7 bases and J by 7 bases, leaving 16 bases between them. Germline CDR1 and CDR2: MDHEN and SYDVKM.